The sequence of this T cell receptor beta chain was determined in a study of Graves' ophthalmopathy and Graves' hyperthyroidism. This clonotype was recorded once. Antigen: not known. Amplification targeted the TCR beta CDR3 regions, with RNA transcripts as the source material. HTBI primers were employed in first-round RT-PCR, then a second-round multiplex PCR followed. TCRdb called the multiplex PCR reads again in MiXCR, with one record for every CDR3 protein. This table has about 740,000 distinct CDR3 sequences, roughly 41% appearing once. The study enrolled ophthalmopathy donors with moderate-to-severe activity, CAS ≥3, NOSPECS ≥4 and duration under 3 months. Pregnancy or lactation, uncontrolled infections and other autoimmune diseases were grounds for excluding patients. The CDR3 is 15 amino acids. CDR1 WSHSY and CDR2 SAAADI come from the germline V gene. V lost 0 bases, J lost 3 bases, and 3 bases stayed unmatched.

The study's findings and limits: The study's model predicted ophthalmopathy progression at about 68% sensitivity and about 72% specificity.

The V gene is TRBV10-2, the J gene TRBJ2-7; TRBD1 matches 9 bases. Source material: peripheral blood. The sequence was collected from an adult man with Graves' ophthalmopathy. CDR3 coding DNA: TGCGCCAGCAGTGAGTCCCGGACAGGGGACTACGAGCAGTACTTC. Translation gives CASSESRTGDYEQYF.